These 32 T cell receptor beta chains were all obtained from the same sample, sequenced in a study of T cells after yellow fever vaccination. TCRdb itself ran the 5' RACE reads through MiXCR, one entry per CDR3 protein. The sample carries fewer than 500,000 distinct CDR3 sequences, around 20% recorded once. Material: PBMCs, obtained before the yellow fever booster vaccination. Receptor source: a man aged 18 to 30 who received the YFV17D yellow fever vaccine.

V usage is TRBV15 and J usage is TRBJ1-6, with no clear D. Germline loops: CDR1 LNHNV, CDR2 YYDKDF (reference sequence). The CDR3 has 15 amino acids. Trimming cost V 1 base and J 7 bases, with 11 bases left between them. The CDR3: CATSRAQNMNSPLHF. CDR3 bases: TGTGCCACCAGCAGAGCCCAAAATATGAATTCACCCCTCCACTTT.

The chain employs TRBV7-6 and TRBJ2-3; D gene unclear. This CDR3 spans 11 amino acids. Looked up from germline, CDR1 is SGHVS and CDR2 is FNYEAQ. V lost 8 bases and J 6 bases, leaving 9 bases between the germline ends. CDR3 nucleotide sequence: TGTGCCAGCGGCGGCCGGGATACGCAGTATTTT. Translating gives CASGGRDTQYF.

In the case of this clonotype: One end of the junction varies from germline; a read error may be responsible. The chain recombines TRBV27 with TRBJ2-3, with D possibly being TRBD2 (5 bases). CDR1 is MNHEY, CDR2 SMNVEV, per germline (reference sequence). This CDR3 is built from 15 residues. Here the CDR3 reads CASRLRLTGTDTQYF. As DNA, the CDR3 is TGTGCCAGCCGTTTGAGACTTACGGGGACAGATACGCAGTATTTT.

The chain uses TRBV12-3 or TRBV12-4 and TRBJ2-2, with D possibly being TRBD1 (5 bases). Trimming removed 6 bases at V and 5 bases at J, with 19 bases between. The CDR3 spans 16 residues. This chain's CDR3 is CASSPQAYRTTGELFF. The CDR3, as DNA: TGTGCCAGCAGCCCCCAGGCGTATCGGACAACCGGGGAGCTGTTTTTT.

This clonotype was counted ten times or more. This rearrangement joins TRBV4-3 to TRBJ2-5, with D uncertain. Per the germline V gene, CDR1 is LGHNA and CDR2 is YSLEER. This CDR3 spans 13 amino acids. Trimming removed 1 base from V and 4 bases from J, with 7 bases in between. The CDR3 region is CASSQVVLETQYF. The DNA of the CDR3 is TGCGCCAGCAGCCAAGTAGTTTTAGAGACCCAGTACTTC.

This clonotype appeared many times. The rearrangement uses TRBV20-1 and TRBJ2-3; a weak D match, TRBD1 (6 bases). Per the germline V gene, CDR1 is DFQATT and CDR2 is SNEGSKA (reference sequence). The CDR3 is 14 residues long. V was shortened by 6 bases and J by 4 bases, with 17 bases between the two germline ends. CDR3 nucleotides: TGCAGTGCGAACACAGGGTTGTGGGCAGATACGCAGTATTTT. Its protein is CSANTGLWADTQYF.

This clonotype was detected a few times. The V call is TRBV20-1, the J call TRBJ1-2; D gene unclear. Looked up from germline, CDR1 is DFQATT and CDR2 is SNEGSKA (reference sequence). CDR3 length: 14 residues. Trimming took 5 bases from V and 4 from J, leaving 17 bases between them. The CDR3 coding sequence is TGCAGTGCTGCTACCGGGCCTACCTCCTATGGCTACACCTTC. Its protein product is CSAATGPTSYGYTF.

This clonotype was picked up many times. The chain uses TRBV5-1 and TRBJ2-1, with D perhaps TRBD2 (5 bases). The CDR3 is 14 residues long. Germline assignment: CDR1 SGHRS and CDR2 YFSETQ. Trimming left V 0 bases short and J 9 bases short, with 13 bases between. CDR3 in DNA: TGCGCCAGCAGCTTGGGTCCTTTCGCGGGTGAGCAGTTCTTC. Translation: CASSLGPFAGEQFF. Full variable domain (remainder filled in from reference TRBV5-1 and TRBJ2-1): KAGVTQTPRYLIKTRGQQVTLSCSPISGHRSVSWYQQTPGQGLQFLFEYFSETQRNKGNFPGRFSGRQFSNSRSEMNVSTLELGDSALYLCASSLGPFAGEQFFGPGTRLTVL.

This chain connects TRBV11-2 to TRBJ2-3; tentative D call: TRBD2 (5 bases). Germline loops: CDR1 SGHAT, CDR2 FQNNGV. V was shortened by 4 bases and J by 1 base, with 9 bases between the two germline ends. The CDR3 is made up of 14 amino acids. The chain's CDR3 is CASSSLGGTDTQYF. The CDR3 nucleotides read TGTGCCAGCAGCTCCCTGGGAGGCACAGATACGCAGTATTTT. Full variable domain (rest looked up from reference TRBV11-2 and TRBJ2-3): EAGVAQSPRYKIIEKRQSVAFWCNPISGHATLYWYQQILGQGPKLLIQFQNNGVVDDSQLPKDRFSAERLKGVDSTLKIQPAKLEDSAVYLCASSSLGGTDTQYFGPGTRLTVL.

This chain links TRBV4-1 with TRBJ1-4; D ambiguous. This CDR3 region has 16 residues. Trimming shortened V by 2 bases and J by 0 bases, and 10 bases separated the two germline ends. The germline gives CDR1 MGHRA, CDR2 YSYEKL. CDR3 coding DNA: TGCGCCAGCAGCCAAATGAGGACCGCAACTAATGAAAAACTGTTTTTT. Its protein product is CASSQMRTATNEKLFF.

This sequence joins TRBV6-1 and TRBJ1-5, with unresolved D. V shed 0 bases and J shed 7 bases, with 19 bases lying between them. This CDR3 comprises 17 residues. Germline values: CDR1 MNHNS, CDR2 SASEGT. CDR3 sequence reads: CASSEASIGQAVQPQHF. Written as DNA, the CDR3 is TGTGCCAGCAGTGAAGCCTCCATAGGGCAGGCCGTACAGCCCCAGCATTTT.

The chain carries TRBV10-3 and TRBJ2-6; TRBD2 is a possible D gene (5 bases). The germline V gene encodes CDR1 ENHRY and CDR2 SYGVKD. Trimming left V 0 bases short and J 3 bases short, with 9 bases between. The CDR3 has 16 amino acids. The chain's CDR3 is CAISESRASGANVLTF. The CDR3 region has the DNA TGTGCCATCAGTGAGTCGAGGGCTAGTGGGGCCAACGTCCTGACTTTC.

V and J are TRBV3-1 and TRBJ1-2; D not certain. Germline CDR1 reads LGHDT; CDR2 reads YNNKEL (reference sequence). The CDR3 is made up of 12 amino acids. Deletions cut 0 bases from V and 8 bases from J, with 7 bases between. The CDR3 sequence: CASSQDGRGYTF. CDR3 coding DNA: TGTGCCAGCAGCCAAGATGGTAGGGGCTACACCTTC.

V and J are TRBV20-1 and TRBJ1-1; no firm D call. The V end was cut by 1 base, the J end by 6 bases, with 12 bases between. The CDR3 is 13 residues long. Germline lookup yields CDR1 DFQATT and CDR2 SNEGSKA (reference sequence). The CDR3 nucleotides are TGCAGTGCTAGAGTTTTCGGGCTAGCTGAAGCTTTCTTT. Encoded protein: CSARVFGLAEAFF.

This chain joins TRBV12-3 or TRBV12-4 and TRBJ2-1; 14 nucleotides line up with TRBD2. J gave up 7 bases and V 4 bases, and 6 bases lay outside the gene matches. This CDR3 is built from 16 residues. For the CDR3, the DNA is TGTGCCAGCAGTTATAGGGGACTAGCGGGGGAAAATGAGCAGTTCTTC. Translation: CASSYRGLAGENEQFF.

This clonotype has more than one count but fewer than ten. This chain links TRBV6-5 with TRBJ2-5; no clear D gene. Germline lookup yields CDR1 MNHEY and CDR2 SVGAGI. V was pared by 6 bases and J by 0 bases, with 11 bases between. This CDR3 is 14 amino acids long. CDR3 DNA sequence: TGTGCCAGCAGAAGCACTGGGTACCAAGAGACCCAGTACTTC. This gives the protein CASRSTGYQETQYF.

The chain employs TRBV12-3 or TRBV12-4 and TRBJ2-5; D not resolved. This CDR3 contains 13 residues. Trimming removed 2 bases at V and 5 bases at J, with 9 bases between. The CDR3 DNA reads as TGTGCCAGCAGTTTAACCATGGACGAGACCCAGTACTTC. Translation: CASSLTMDETQYF.

The gene calls are TRBV6-2 or TRBV6-3 and TRBJ1-4; the D is unclear. CDR3 length equals 15 residues. The germline gives CDR1 MNHEY, CDR2 SVGEGT. Deletions cut 4 bases from V and 7 bases from J, with 16 bases between. As DNA, the CDR3 is TGTGCCAGCAGTTGGACGTGGGAGAATGGTGAAAAACTGTTTTTT. It specifies CASSWTWENGEKLFF.

This clonotype was counted only a few times. The chain employs TRBV6-2 or TRBV6-3 and TRBJ1-1, with 7 positions matching TRBD1. Germline V CDR1 and CDR2: MNHEY, SVGEGT. The CDR3 is 12 residues long. Losses at the gene ends were 10 bases for V and 1 base for J; bases not matched to a gene: 3. The CDR3 nucleotides are TGTGCCACCGGGACAGCGAACACTGAAGCTTTCTTT. Protein: CATGTANTEAFF.

This clonotype showed up just a few times. The chain joins TRBV12-3 or TRBV12-4 to TRBJ2-7, with D possibly called TRBD1 or TRBD2 (5 bases each). V shed 1 base and J shed 2 bases, with 15 bases lying between them. The CDR3 contains 16 residues. The CDR3: CASSLVSGTVTYEQYV. The CDR3 bases are TGTGCCAGCAGTTTAGTTTCAGGGACCGTAACCTACGAGCAGTACGTC.

This clonotype was found a few times. The CDR3 loop is CSAPTGGRTEAFF. The CDR3 DNA is TGCAGTGCCCCGACAGGGGGCCGAACTGAAGCTTTCTTT. J is TRBJ1-1 and V is TRBV20-1; 10 nucleotides align to TRBD1. CDR1 is DFQATT and CDR2 is SNEGSKA in the germline V gene (reference sequence). Trimming took 6 bases from V and 5 from J; bases not matched to a gene: 6. The CDR3 extends over 13 amino acids.

The V call is TRBV24-1, the J call TRBJ2-1; unclear D gene. Trimming left V 0 bases short and J 8 bases short, with 4 bases between. This CDR3 contains 12 residues. Looked up from germline, CDR1 is KGHDR and CDR2 is SFDVKD. The CDR3: CATSDLGDEQFF. The CDR3 DNA follows: TGTGCCACCAGTGATTTGGGGGATGAGCAGTTCTTC.

This clonotype was seen a handful of times. This sequence joins TRBV11-2 and TRBJ1-4, with D perhaps TRBD1 (5 bases). The length of the CDR3 is 15 residues. Germline values: CDR1 SGHAT, CDR2 FQNNGV. V was pared by 1 base and J by 2 bases, with 8 bases between. The CDR3 here is CASSLVWGTNEKLFF. The CDR3 DNA reads TGTGCCAGCAGCTTAGTGTGGGGCACTAATGAAAAACTGTTTTTT. Looking up the rest from reference TRBV11-2 and TRBJ1-4 gives the full variable domain: EAGVAQSPRYKIIEKRQSVAFWCNPISGHATLYWYQQILGQGPKLLIQFQNNGVVDDSQLPKDRFSAERLKGVDSTLKIQPAKLEDSAVYLCASSLVWGTNEKLFFGSGTQLSVL.

This clonotype was seen more than once but under ten times. The genes are TRBV7-2 and TRBJ2-3, with a weak D call TRBD2 (7 bases). CDR3 length equals 15 residues. Germline assignment: CDR1 SGHTA and CDR2 FQGNSA. V lost 3 bases, J lost 1 base, and 11 bases lay in between. This chain's CDR3 is CASSFPGGRTDTQYF. In DNA form, the CDR3 reads TGTGCCAGCAGCTTTCCGGGGGGCCGCACAGATACGCAGTATTTT.

This clonotype turned up a few times. The chain recombines TRBV15 with TRBJ2-5; 8 bases align to TRBD1. This CDR3 is built from 17 residues. V shed 1 base and J 3 bases; nucleotides not matched to a gene: 10. Germline values: CDR1 LNHNV, CDR2 YYDKDF (reference sequence). The CDR3 spells CATSRGTGYPIKETQYF. CDR3 in DNA: TGTGCCACCAGCAGAGGGACAGGGTACCCTATTAAAGAGACCCAGTACTTC. The whole variable domain, filled in from reference TRBV15 and TRBJ2-5, reads DAMVIQNPRYQVTQFGKPVTLSCSQTLNHNVMYWYQQKSSQAPKLLFHYYDKDFNNEADTPDNFQSRRPNTSFCFLDIRSPGLGDTAMYLCATSRGTGYPIKETQYFGPGTRLLVL.

The chain has TRBV11-2 and TRBJ2-1; D may be TRBD1 (6 bases). This CDR3 region has 16 residues. V shed 3 bases and J shed 4 bases, with 16 bases lying between them. Germline CDR1 SGHAT, CDR2 FQNNGV. CDR3 bases: TGTGCCAGCAGCTTCGCTCAGGGGACACTATACAATGAGCAGTTCTTC. This translates into CASSFAQGTLYNEQFF.

The sample holds a few counts of this clonotype. This chain links TRBV7-2 with TRBJ1-4; a weak D match, TRBD1 (5 bases). Trimming removed 5 bases at V and 12 bases at J, with 10 bases between. The CDR3 loop spans 11 amino acids. Germline lookup yields CDR1 SGHTA and CDR2 FQGNSA. The CDR3 reads CASSEGAELFF. The CDR3 coding sequence is TGTGCCAGCAGCGAAGGGGCGGAACTGTTTTTT.

The chain joins TRBV20-1 to TRBJ2-1, with D perhaps matching TRBD1 (6 bases). The CDR3 runs 11 residues. Germline assignment: CDR1 DFQATT and CDR2 SNEGSKA (reference sequence). V lost 4 bases, J lost 7 bases, and 8 bases lay in between. CDR3 amino acids: CSATRGNEQFF. CDR3 DNA sequence: TGCAGTGCTACGAGGGGGAATGAGCAGTTCTTC.

The CDR3 region is CASSRTGSQWTQYF. For the CDR3, the DNA is TGTGCCAGCAGTCGGACAGGGTCCCAGTGGACCCAGTACTTC. This chain joins TRBV7-9 and TRBJ2-5; the match to TRBD1 covers 8 bases. The CDR3 has 14 residues. Germline V lookup: CDR1 SEHNR, CDR2 FQNEAQ (reference sequence). V trimming: 6 bases; J trimming: 7 bases; junction bases outside the gene matches: 10.

This clonotype was found many times. The genes are TRBV5-1 and TRBJ2-5, with a possible D match to TRBD2 (6 bases). Germline V lookup: CDR1 SGHRS, CDR2 YFSETQ. The CDR3 contains 17 residues. V was cut by 4 bases and J by 2 bases, with 21 bases left in between. CDR3 loop: CASSTPDGGGWQETQYF. The CDR3 DNA reads as TGCGCCAGCAGCACCCCCGACGGGGGTGGTTGGCAAGAGACCCAGTACTTC.

The sample holds many counts of this clonotype. This rearrangement joins TRBV12-3 or TRBV12-4 to TRBJ2-7, with D perhaps being TRBD1 or TRBD2 (5 bases each). Trimming cost V 3 bases and J 2 bases, with 5 bases left between them. This CDR3 region has 12 residues. This CDR3 reads CASSLGAYEQYF. DNA of the CDR3: TGTGCCAGCAGTTTGGGGGCCTACGAGCAGTACTTC.

This sequence joins TRBV24-1 and TRBJ2-2; the D gene could be TRBD1 or TRBD2 (5 bases each). This CDR3 region has 17 residues. Per germline, CDR1 KGHDR and CDR2 SFDVKD. V lost 0 bases and J lost 4, with 14 bases in between. In nucleotides, the CDR3 is TGTGCCACCAGTGATTTGCGGGGCCAGGGATTCACCGGGGAGCTGTTTTTT. This encodes CATSDLRGQGFTGELFF.